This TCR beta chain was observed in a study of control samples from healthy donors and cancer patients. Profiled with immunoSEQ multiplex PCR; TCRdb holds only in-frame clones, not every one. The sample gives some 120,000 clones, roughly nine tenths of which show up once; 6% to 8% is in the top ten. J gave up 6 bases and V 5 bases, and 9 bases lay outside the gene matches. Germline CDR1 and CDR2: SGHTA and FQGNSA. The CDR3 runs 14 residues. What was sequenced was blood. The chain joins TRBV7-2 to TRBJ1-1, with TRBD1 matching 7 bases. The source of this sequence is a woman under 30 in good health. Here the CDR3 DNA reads TGTGCCAGCAGCCAAATACAGGGGAGGGCTGAAGCTTTCTTT. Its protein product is CASSQIQGRAEAFF.